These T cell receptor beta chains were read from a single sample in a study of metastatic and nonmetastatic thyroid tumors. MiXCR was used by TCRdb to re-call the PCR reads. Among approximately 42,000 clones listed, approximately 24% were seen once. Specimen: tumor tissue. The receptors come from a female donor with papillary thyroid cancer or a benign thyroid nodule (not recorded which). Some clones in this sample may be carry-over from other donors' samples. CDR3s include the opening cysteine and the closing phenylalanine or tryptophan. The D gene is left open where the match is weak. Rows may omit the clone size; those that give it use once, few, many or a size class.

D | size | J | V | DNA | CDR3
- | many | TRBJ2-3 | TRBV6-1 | TGTGCCAGCAGTGAAAGTTGGGACTCTTTTAGCACAGATACGCAGTATTTT | CASSESWDSFSTDTQYF
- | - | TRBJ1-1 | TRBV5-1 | TGCGCCAGCAGCTCCTCAGTGGACAGGAACACTGAAGCTTTCTTT | CASSSSVDRNTEAFF
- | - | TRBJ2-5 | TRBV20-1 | TGCAGTGCTAGTGGGCAGGGCGGTGAGACCCAGTACTTC | CSASGQGGETQYF
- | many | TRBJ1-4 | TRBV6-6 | TGTGCCAGCAGTTACAGGCAGGGGAGTGAAAAACTGTTTTTT | CASSYRQGSEKLFF
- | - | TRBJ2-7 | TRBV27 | TGTGCCAGCAGGTTAGCGGTAGGCTACGACGAGCAGTACTTC | CASRLAVGYDEQYF
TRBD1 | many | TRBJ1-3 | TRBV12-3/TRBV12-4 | TGTGCCAGCGGACAGGGGGCGAAAGGAAACACCATATATTTT | CASGQGAKGNTIYF
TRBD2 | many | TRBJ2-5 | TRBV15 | TGTGCCACCAGCCTGAAGGGAGGGCAACGAGAGACCCAGTACTTC | CATSLKGGQRETQYF
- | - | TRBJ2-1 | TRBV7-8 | TGTGCCAGCAGCTTAGGAACGCGGGCGGGGAAGGGGCCACAGCAGTTCTTC | CASSLGTRAGKGPQQFF
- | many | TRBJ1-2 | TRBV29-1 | TGCAGCGGGCGACGGGAAGATGATGGCTACACCTTC | CSGRREDDGYTF
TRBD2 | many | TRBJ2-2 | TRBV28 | TGTGCCAGCGTAGAGCGGGAGGCCACCGGGGAGCTGTTTTTT | CASVEREATGELFF
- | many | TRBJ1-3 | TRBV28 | TGTGCCAGCAGGGGGGGCTCTGGAAACACCATATATTTT | CASRGGSGNTIYF
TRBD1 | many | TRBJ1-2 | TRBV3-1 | TGTGCCAGCAGCCATTGGGACAGGAACGATGGCTACACCTTC | CASSHWDRNDGYTF
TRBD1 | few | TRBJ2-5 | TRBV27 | TGTGCCAGCAGTCGACAGGGGGGGGAGACCCAGTACTTC | CASSRQGGETQYF
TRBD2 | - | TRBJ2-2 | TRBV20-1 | TGCAGTGCCACCCCTACTAGCGGTGTGGCCCCCGGGGAGCTGTTTTTT | CSATPTSGVAPGELFF
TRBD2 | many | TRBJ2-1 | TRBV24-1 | TGTGCCACCAGTCGGACTAGCGGGAGTGAGGAGCAGTTCTTC | CATSRTSGSEEQFF
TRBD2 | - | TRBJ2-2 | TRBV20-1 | TGCAGTGCTAGAACTAGCGGGAGGACCGGGGAGCTGTTTTTT | CSARTSGRTGELFF
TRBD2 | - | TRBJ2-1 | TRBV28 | TGTGCCAGCAGTTTTTGGACTAGCGGGACGAACCAGTTCTTC | CASSFWTSGTNQFF
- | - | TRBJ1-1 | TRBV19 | TGTGCCAGGGACGTCAGTTTCGGAGACACTGAAGCTTTCTTT | CARDVSFGDTEAFF
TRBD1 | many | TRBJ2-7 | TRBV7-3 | TGTGCCAGCAGCCCGACAAGGACAGGGTGGGTCGAGCAGTACTTC | CASSPTRTGWVEQYF
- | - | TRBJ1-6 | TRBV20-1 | TGCAGTGCTACGACAGGCGTTAATTCACCCCTCCACTTT | CSATTGVNSPLHF
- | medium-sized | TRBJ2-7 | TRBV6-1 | TGTGCCAGCAGATCACGGGAGAGCTCCTACGAGCAGTACTTC | CASRSRESSYEQYF
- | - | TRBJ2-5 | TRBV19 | TGTGCCAGTATTCCCATGAGCGGGCGGGGAGAGACCCAGTACTTC | CASIPMSGRGETQYF
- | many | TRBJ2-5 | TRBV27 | TGTGCCAGCAGTTTATCTCGCAGGGTGGAGACCCAGTACTTC | CASSLSRRVETQYF
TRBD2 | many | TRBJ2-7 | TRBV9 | TGTGCCAGCAGCGTAAGCGGGAACTCCTACGAGCAGTACTTC | CASSVSGNSYEQYF
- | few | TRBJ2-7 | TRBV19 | TGTGCCAGTAGCACCGGACCAGCTGGAGGCCACGAGCAGTACTTC | CASSTGPAGGHEQYF
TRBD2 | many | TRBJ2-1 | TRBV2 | TGTGCCAGCAGTCGCCGACTAGCGGGGGGCATCTGGGGGCAGTTCTTC | CASSRRLAGGIWGQFF
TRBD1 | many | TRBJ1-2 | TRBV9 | TGTGCCAGCAGCGACCGGACAGGGGGCCATGGCTACACCTTC | CASSDRTGGHGYTF
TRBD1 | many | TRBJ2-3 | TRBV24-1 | TGTGCCACCAGTGATTACAGGACAGGGGTCACAGATACGCAGTATTTT | CATSDYRTGVTDTQYF
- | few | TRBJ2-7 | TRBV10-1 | TGCGCCCACCGCTCCCGGGGGTCAGTCTACGAGCAGTACTTC | CAHRSRGSVYEQYF
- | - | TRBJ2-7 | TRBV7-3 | TGTGCCAGCAGCTCCGCTAGTGTCCTACCCTCCTACGAGCAGTACTTC | CASSSASVLPSYEQYF
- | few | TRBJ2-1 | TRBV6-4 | TGTGCCAGCAGTGAAAGCGGCGGCGTTGGGTTTAATGAGCAGTTCTTC | CASSESGGVGFNEQFF
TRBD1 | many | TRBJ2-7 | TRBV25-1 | TGTGCCAGCGGGGACAGCTACGAGCAGTACTTC | CASGDSYEQYF
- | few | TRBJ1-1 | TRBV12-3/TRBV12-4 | TGTGCCAGCAGTCCTGGGACATGGAGTGAAGCTTTCTTT | CASSPGTWSEAFF
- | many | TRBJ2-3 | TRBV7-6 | TGTGCCAGCAGCTTAAGTGCCAGAACAGATACGCAGTATTTT | CASSLSARTDTQYF
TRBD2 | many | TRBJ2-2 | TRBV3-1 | TGTGCCAGCAGCCAAGAGAGGACTAGCGGGGGCACGAACACCGGGGAGCTGTTTTTT | CASSQERTSGGTNTGELFF
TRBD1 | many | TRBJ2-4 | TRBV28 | TGTGCCAGCAGACCACAGGGGCGTAGTTACATTCAGTACTTC | CASRPQGRSYIQYF
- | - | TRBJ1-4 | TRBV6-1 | TGTGCCAGCAGTGATCGGAGAGCTAATGAAAAACTGTTTTTT | CASSDRRANEKLFF
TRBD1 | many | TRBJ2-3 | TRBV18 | TGTGCCAGCTCACCAGAATGGGGACAGGGAGCAGATACGCAGTATTTT | CASSPEWGQGADTQYF
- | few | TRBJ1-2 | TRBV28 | TGTGCCAGCAGGCATCCTCTAAGAGGGATCTATGGCTACACCTTC | CASRHPLRGIYGYTF
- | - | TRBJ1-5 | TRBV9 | TGTGCCAGCAGCCCACAGGGTTCCTTCAATCAGCCCCAGCATTTT | CASSPQGSFNQPQHF
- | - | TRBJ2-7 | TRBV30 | TGTGCCTGGGCTACAGGGTACACCTACGAGCAGTACTTC | CAWATGYTYEQYF
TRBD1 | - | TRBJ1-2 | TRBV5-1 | TGCGCCAGCAGCTTGGGGTACAGGGGTTCGCCCCCCGATCGATATGGCTACACCTTC | CASSLGYRGSPPDRYGYTF
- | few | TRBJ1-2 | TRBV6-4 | TGTGCCAGCAGTGAATATGTCGACGGAATTGTCTGCTACACCTTC | CASSEYVDGIVCYTF
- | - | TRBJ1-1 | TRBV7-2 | TGTGCCAGCACACAAGTGGTGAACACTGAAGCTTTCTTT | CASTQVVNTEAFF